The rows below give T cell receptor beta chains drawn from one sample of a study of graft-versus-host responses after intestinal transplantation. Their antigen targets remain unknown. The data were produced by immunoSEQ multiplex PCR, yet TCRdb's version contains in-frame clones alone and is incomplete. The sample contains around 87,000 clones, under 95% of which appear only once. Source: unstimulated CD8+ T cells sorted from spleen or lymph node cells, taken before transplant. Receptor source: a human donor who was the organ donor for an intestinal transplant. Each CDR3 is given with its conserved first and last residue. The D gene is left open where the match is weak. A clone size is listed for some rows: how often the clone was seen (once, few, many), or a class if it is expanded.

j_call: TRBJ1-2
clone_size: once
d_call: NA
v_call: TRBV5-8
cdr3_nt: TGTGCCAGCAGCGCCTGGGACGCGGGGAGTGATGGCTACACCTTC
cdr3_aa: CASSAWDAGSDGYTF

j_call: TRBJ1-2
clone_size: NA
d_call: TRBD1
v_call: TRBV13
cdr3_nt: TGTGCCAGCAGCTTCGTCGGGACAGAGGCGGGCGGCTACACCTTC
cdr3_aa: CASSFVGTEAGGYTF

j_call: TRBJ1-1
clone_size: NA
d_call: NA
v_call: TRBV7-9
cdr3_nt: TGTGCCAGCAGCTTACCGCAGGCATATGAAGCTTTCTTT
cdr3_aa: CASSLPQAYEAFF

j_call: TRBJ1-1
clone_size: NA
d_call: TRBD1
v_call: TRBV4-1
cdr3_nt: TGCGCCAGCAGCCAGGACGCGGGACAGATGAACACTGAAGCTTTCTTT
cdr3_aa: CASSQDAGQMNTEAFF

j_call: TRBJ1-2
clone_size: NA
d_call: TRBD1
v_call: TRBV19
cdr3_nt: TGTGCCAGTAACCACGGGACAGGGGTTGGCTACACCTTC
cdr3_aa: CASNHGTGVGYTF

j_call: TRBJ1-2
clone_size: NA
d_call: TRBD1
v_call: TRBV12-5
cdr3_nt: TGTGCTAGTGGTTTGGTACCACCGACAGGGACAGGTGGCTACACCTTC
cdr3_aa: CASGLVPPTGTGGYTF

j_call: TRBJ2-7
clone_size: NA
d_call: TRBD2
v_call: TRBV5-4
cdr3_nt: TGTGCCAGCACCCTAAGGGCGGGGGGCCCTCCCTACGAGCAGTACTTC
cdr3_aa: CASTLRAGGPPYEQYF

j_call: TRBJ2-7
clone_size: NA
d_call: NA
v_call: TRBV27
cdr3_nt: TGTGCCAGCAGTTTAATCGGGCAGGGCTACGAGCAGTACTTC
cdr3_aa: CASSLIGQGYEQYF

j_call: TRBJ2-7
clone_size: NA
d_call: TRBD2
v_call: TRBV4-1
cdr3_nt: TGCGCCAGCAGCCAAGAGGGAGGACGGGGGGAGGAGCAGTACTTC
cdr3_aa: CASSQEGGRGEEQYF

j_call: TRBJ2-1
clone_size: NA
d_call: NA
v_call: TRBV19
cdr3_nt: TGTGCCAGTGATCAGGGTGGTGAGAATGAGCAGTTCTTC
cdr3_aa: CASDQGGENEQFF

j_call: TRBJ1-1
clone_size: once
d_call: NA
v_call: TRBV7-6
cdr3_nt: TGTGCCAGCAGCTTAAGTTTCCCAGGGACTGAAGCTTTCTTT
cdr3_aa: CASSLSFPGTEAFF

j_call: TRBJ1-2
clone_size: NA
d_call: NA
v_call: TRBV9
cdr3_nt: TGTGCCAGCAGCGACAGCTACTATGGCTACACCTTC
cdr3_aa: CASSDSYYGYTF

j_call: TRBJ2-2
clone_size: NA
d_call: NA
v_call: TRBV15
cdr3_nt: TGTGCCACCAGCAGGGGCCAGCTGAACACCCGGGAGCTGTTTTTT
cdr3_aa: CATSRGQLNTRELFF

j_call: TRBJ1-5
clone_size: NA
d_call: TRBD1
v_call: TRBV28
cdr3_nt: TGTGCCAGCAGGCTCGTCGGGACAGATACCCCCCAGCATTTT
cdr3_aa: CASRLVGTDTPQHF

j_call: TRBJ1-1
clone_size: NA
d_call: NA
v_call: TRBV4-3
cdr3_nt: TGCGCCAGCAGCAAGAGAGTAGGGGGACCTTTTGAAGCTTTCTTT
cdr3_aa: CASSKRVGGPFEAFF

j_call: TRBJ1-2
clone_size: NA
d_call: NA
v_call: TRBV29-1
cdr3_nt: TGCGGCGGGGGGCGGGGGGAGGGTTCCGGCTATGGCTACACCTTC
cdr3_aa: CGGGRGEGSGYGYTF